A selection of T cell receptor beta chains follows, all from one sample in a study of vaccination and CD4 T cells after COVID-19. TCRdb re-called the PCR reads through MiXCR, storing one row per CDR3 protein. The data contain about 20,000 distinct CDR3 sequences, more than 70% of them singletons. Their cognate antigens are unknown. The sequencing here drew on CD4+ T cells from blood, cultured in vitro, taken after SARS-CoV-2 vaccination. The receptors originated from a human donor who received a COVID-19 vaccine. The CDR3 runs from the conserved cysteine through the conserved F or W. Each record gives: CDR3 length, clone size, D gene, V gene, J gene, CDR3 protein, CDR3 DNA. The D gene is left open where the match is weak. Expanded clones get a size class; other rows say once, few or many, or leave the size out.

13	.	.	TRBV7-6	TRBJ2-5	CASSSGLQETQYF	TGTGCCAGCAGCTCCGGGTTACAAGAGACCCAGTACTTC
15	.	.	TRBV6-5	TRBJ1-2	CASSYGVDSNYGYTF	TGTGCCAGCAGTTACGGCGTTGACAGCAACTATGGCTACACCTTC
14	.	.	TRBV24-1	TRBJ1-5	CATRDRGPNQPQHF	TGTGCCACCAGGGATAGGGGCCCCAATCAGCCCCAGCATTTT
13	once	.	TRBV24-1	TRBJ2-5	CATSAPGRETQYF	TGTGCCACCAGTGCTCCAGGGAGAGAGACCCAGTACTTC
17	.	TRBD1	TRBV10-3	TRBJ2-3	CAISESVTGELTDTQYF	TGTGCCATCAGTGAGTCAGTGACAGGGGAATTGACAGATACGCAGTATTTT
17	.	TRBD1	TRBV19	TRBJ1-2	CASSIETGQGGNYGYTF	TGTGCCAGTAGTATCGAGACCGGACAGGGGGGTAACTATGGCTACACCTTC
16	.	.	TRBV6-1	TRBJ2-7	CASSNPLGGGVYEQYF	TGTGCCAGCAGTAACCCCCTCGGGGGCGGTGTCTACGAGCAGTACTTC
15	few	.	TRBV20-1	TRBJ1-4	CSARGAGESNEKLFF	TGCAGTGCTAGAGGGGCAGGGGAATCCAATGAAAAACTGTTTTTT
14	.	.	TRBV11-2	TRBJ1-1	CASSLRAMNTEAFF	TGTGCCAGCAGCTTACGGGCCATGAACACTGAAGCTTTCTTT
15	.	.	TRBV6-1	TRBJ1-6	CASRQPGGSNSPLHF	TGTGCCAGCAGACAGCCCGGGGGCAGCAATTCACCCCTCCACTTT
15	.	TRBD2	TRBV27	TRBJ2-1	CASSRRTSGNNEQFF	TGTGCCAGCAGTAGAAGGACTAGCGGAAACAATGAGCAGTTCTTC
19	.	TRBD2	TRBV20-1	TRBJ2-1	CSALRLAGGPVLGYNEQFF	TGCAGTGCTCTACGACTAGCGGGGGGGCCGGTTTTGGGTTACAATGAGCAGTTCTTC
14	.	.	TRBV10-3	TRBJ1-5	CAISGPAGNQPQHF	TGTGCCATCAGTGGTCCGGCGGGTAACCAGCCCCAGCATTTT
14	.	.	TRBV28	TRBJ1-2	CASSLGTENYGYTF	TGTGCCAGCAGTTTAGGGACGGAGAACTATGGCTACACCTTC
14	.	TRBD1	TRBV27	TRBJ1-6	CASSVRGPNSPLHF	TGTGCCAGCAGTGTTAGGGGGCCGAATTCACCCCTCCACTTT
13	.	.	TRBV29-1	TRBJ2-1	CSVVFGQADEQFF	TGCAGCGTTGTATTTGGCCAGGCCGATGAGCAGTTCTTC
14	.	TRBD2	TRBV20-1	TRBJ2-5	CSAWGAGGPETQYF	TGCAGTGCCTGGGGTGCGGGGGGGCCGGAGACCCAGTACTTC
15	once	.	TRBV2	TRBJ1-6	CASSEAGGRNSPLHF	TGTGCCAGCAGTGAAGCGGGGGGGCGGAATTCACCCCTCCACTTT
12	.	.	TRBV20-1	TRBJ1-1	CSALSGVTEAFF	TGCAGTGCTTTGTCGGGAGTAACTGAAGCTTTCTTT
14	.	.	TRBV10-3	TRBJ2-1	CAISPTGIDNEQFF	TGTGCCATCAGTCCCACAGGGATAGACAATGAGCAGTTCTTC
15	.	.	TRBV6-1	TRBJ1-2	CASSEDRGVLRGYTF	TGTGCCAGCAGTGAAGACCGGGGGGTCTTGCGTGGCTACACCTTC
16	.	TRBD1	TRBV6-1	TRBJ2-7	CASRRAPGQGDNEQYF	TGTGCCAGCAGACGCGCCCCGGGACAGGGGGACAACGAGCAGTACTTC
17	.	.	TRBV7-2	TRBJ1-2	CASSLRMRETEPYGYTF	TGTGCCAGCAGCTTACGGATGAGGGAGACGGAACCGTATGGCTACACCTTC
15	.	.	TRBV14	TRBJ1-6	CASSRGVVQTSPLHF	TGTGCCAGCAGCCGAGGGGTCGTGCAGACTTCACCCCTCCACTTT
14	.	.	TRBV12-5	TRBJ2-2	CASGLPDSPGELFF	TGTGCTAGTGGTTTACCGGATTCCCCCGGGGAGCTGTTTTTT
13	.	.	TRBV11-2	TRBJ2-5	CASSLEAGGTQYF	TGTGCCAGCAGCTTAGAAGCTGGGGGCACCCAGTACTTC
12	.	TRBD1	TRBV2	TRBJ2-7	CASKDRAYEQYF	TGTGCCAGCAAAGACAGGGCCTACGAGCAGTACTTC
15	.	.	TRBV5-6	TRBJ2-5	CASSLGGRAQETQYF	TGTGCCAGCAGCTTGGGGGGCAGGGCCCAAGAGACCCAGTACTTC
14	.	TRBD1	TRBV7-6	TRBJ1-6	CASSRDRGGSPLHF	TGTGCCAGCAGCCGGGACAGGGGTGGATCACCCCTCCACTTT
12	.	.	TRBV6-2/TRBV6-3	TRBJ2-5	CASSYSGETQYF	TGTGCCAGCAGTTACTCGGGAGAGACCCAGTACTTC
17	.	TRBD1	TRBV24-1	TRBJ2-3	CATSEVVGQERTDTQYF	TGTGCCACCAGTGAGGTGGTAGGACAGGAGCGCACAGATACGCAGTATTTT
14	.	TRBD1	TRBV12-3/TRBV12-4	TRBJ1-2	CASGSKGTAYGYTF	TGTGCCAGCGGATCGAAAGGGACAGCCTATGGCTACACCTTC
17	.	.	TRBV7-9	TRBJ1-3	CVSSLGGGIASGNTIYF	TGTGTCAGCAGCTTAGGCGGAGGTATTGCCTCTGGAAACACCATATATTTT
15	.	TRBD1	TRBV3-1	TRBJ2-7	CASSHDRVPTYEQYF	TGTGCCAGCAGCCACGACAGGGTCCCTACCTACGAGCAGTACTTC
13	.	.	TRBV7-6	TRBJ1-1	CASSLSENTEAFF	TGTGCCAGCAGCTTATCGGAAAACACTGAAGCTTTCTTT
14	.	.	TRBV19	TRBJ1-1	CASSKQGVGGEAFF	TGTGCCAGTAGTAAACAGGGTGTAGGAGGTGAAGCTTTCTTT
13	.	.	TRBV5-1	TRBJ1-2	CASSLTANYGYTF	TGCGCCAGCAGCTTGACAGCTAACTATGGCTACACCTTC
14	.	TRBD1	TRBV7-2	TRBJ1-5	CASSFDRDVQPQHF	TGTGCCAGCAGCTTTGACAGGGACGTTCAGCCCCAGCATTTT
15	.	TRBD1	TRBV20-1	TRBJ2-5	CSARIGGSPKETQYF	TGCAGTGCTAGGATAGGGGGCTCCCCCAAAGAGACCCAGTACTTC
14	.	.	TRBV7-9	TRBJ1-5	CASSLAGASQPQHF	TGTGCCAGCAGCTTAGCGGGGGCGAGTCAGCCCCAGCATTTT
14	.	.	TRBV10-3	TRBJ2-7	CAISGGSYSYEQYF	TGTGCCATCAGTGGGGGCAGTTACTCCTACGAGCAGTACTTC